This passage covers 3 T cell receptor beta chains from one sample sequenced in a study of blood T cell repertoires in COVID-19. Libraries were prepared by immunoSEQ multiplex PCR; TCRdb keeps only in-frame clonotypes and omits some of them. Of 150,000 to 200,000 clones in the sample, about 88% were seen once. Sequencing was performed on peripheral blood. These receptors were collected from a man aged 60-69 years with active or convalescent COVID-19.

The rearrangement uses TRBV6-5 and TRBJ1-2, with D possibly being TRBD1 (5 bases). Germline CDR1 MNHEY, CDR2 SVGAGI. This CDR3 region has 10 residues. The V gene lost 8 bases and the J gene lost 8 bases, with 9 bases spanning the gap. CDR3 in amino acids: CASRGKGYTF. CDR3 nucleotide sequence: TGTGCCAGCCGGGGGAAGGGCTACACCTTC.

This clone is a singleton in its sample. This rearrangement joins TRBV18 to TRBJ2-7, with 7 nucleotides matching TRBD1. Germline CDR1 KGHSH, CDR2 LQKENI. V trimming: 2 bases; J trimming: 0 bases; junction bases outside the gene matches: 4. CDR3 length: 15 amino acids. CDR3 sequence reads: CASSPGDSHSYEQYF. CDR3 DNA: TGTGCCAGCTCACCAGGGGACAGTCACTCCTACGAGCAGTACTTC.

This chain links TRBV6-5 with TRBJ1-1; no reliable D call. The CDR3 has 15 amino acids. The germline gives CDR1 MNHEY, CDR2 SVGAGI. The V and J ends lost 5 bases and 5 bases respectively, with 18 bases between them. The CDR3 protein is CASSKSGGPGTEAFF. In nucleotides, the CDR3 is TGTGCCAGCAGTAAATCGGGAGGACCCGGAACTGAAGCTTTCTTT.